This T cell receptor (beta chain) was sequenced for a study of identical twins. Findings and caveats of the study: Analyses of zero insertions could, in part, be confounded by invariant MAIT and iNKT cells. Modelling underestimated the level of out-of-frame TCR alpha sharing observed in monozygotic twins.

The germline CDR1 and CDR2 sequences are SQVTM and ANQGSEA. The CDR3 contains 13 residues. With regard to this clonotype: What it recognizes is unknown. At one of its ends the junction is not consistent with the germline gene, which may arise from a read error.

Each CDR3 protein is one row after TCRdb ran MiXCR on the 5' RACE reads. The sample carries 1.5 million to 2 million distinct CDR3 sequences, around 33% recorded once. V gene TRBV29-1 combines with J gene TRBJ2-3, with D perhaps given as TRBD1 or TRBD2 (5 bases each). This receptor was taken from a newborn girl in good health. Material for sequencing was cord blood. The CDR3 sequence: CSFLGPSTATQYF. CDR3 in DNA: TGCAGCTTCTTGGGACCGAGCACAGCTACGCAGTATTTT.